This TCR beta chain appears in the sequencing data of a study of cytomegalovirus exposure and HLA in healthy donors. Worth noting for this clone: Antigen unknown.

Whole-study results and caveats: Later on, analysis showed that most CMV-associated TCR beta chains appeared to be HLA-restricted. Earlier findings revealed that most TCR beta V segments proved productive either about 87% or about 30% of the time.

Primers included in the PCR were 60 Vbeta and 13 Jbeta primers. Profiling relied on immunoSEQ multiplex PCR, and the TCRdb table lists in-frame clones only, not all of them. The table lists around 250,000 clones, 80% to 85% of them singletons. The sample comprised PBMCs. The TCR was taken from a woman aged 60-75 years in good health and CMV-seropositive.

The CDR3 protein is CASSVAQQGVNTGELFF. In DNA, the CDR3 is TGTGCCAGCAGCGTAGCACAGCAGGGGGTTAACACCGGGGAGCTGTTTTTT. V is TRBV9 and J is TRBJ2-2; TRBD1 agrees at 7 bases. J was trimmed by 2 bases and V by 0 bases; bases with no gene match: 7. The germline CDR1 and CDR2 sequences are SGDLS and YYNGEE. The CDR3 runs to 17 residues.